Following are 24 T cell receptor beta chains from one sample sequenced in a study of blood T cell repertoires in COVID-19. TCRdb's copy holds only in-frame clones and misses some; the assay was immunoSEQ multiplex PCR. The data hold 200,000 to 300,000 clones, with less than 90% observed a single time. Sequencing was carried out using peripheral blood. The receptors come from a man aged 55 to 70 with acute or convalescent COVID-19.

This chain uses TRBV6-5 with TRBJ1-1, with D unclear. The CDR3 spans 11 residues. The germline CDR1 and CDR2 sequences are MNHEY and SVGAGI. V was shortened by 6 bases and J by 1 base, with 3 bases between the two germline ends. CDR3 amino acids: CASSRNTEAFF. For the CDR3, the DNA is TGTGCCAGCAGCAGGAACACTGAAGCTTTCTTT.

The genes are TRBV4-2 and TRBJ1-4; 7 nucleotides align to TRBD1. Trimming cost V 0 bases and J 5 bases; bases outside gene matches: 6. The CDR3 totals 16 residues. Germline V lookup: CDR1 LGHNA, CDR2 YNFKEQ. The CDR3 reads CASSQESRGQNEKLFF. CDR3 sequence (DNA): TGTGCCAGCAGCCAAGAGTCTAGGGGGCAAAATGAAAAACTGTTTTTT.

The chain uses TRBV6-6 and TRBJ2-2, with TRBD2 matching over 7 bases. This CDR3 is 14 amino acids long. V trimming: 6 bases; J trimming: 2 bases; junction bases outside the gene matches: 3. Germline CDR1 MNHNY, CDR2 SVGAGI (reference sequence). CDR3 region: CASRTAGNTGELFF. The CDR3 region has the DNA TGTGCCAGCAGGACAGCGGGAAACACCGGGGAGCTGTTTTTT.

Only one count was recorded for this clone. The chain uses TRBV6-2 or TRBV6-3 and TRBJ1-5; a possible D gene is TRBD1 (6 bases). V lost 5 bases and J lost 0, with 11 bases in between. Germline-derived CDR1 and CDR2 are MNHEY and SVGEGT. This CDR3 has 15 amino acids. CDR3: CASSGTTHSNQPQHF. In nucleotides, the CDR3 is TGTGCCAGCAGTGGGACAACCCATAGCAATCAGCCCCAGCATTTT.

The chain employs TRBV7-6 and TRBJ2-2; D is unresolved. The CDR3 runs 14 residues. CDR1 is SGHVS and CDR2 is FNYEAQ in the germline V gene. V was clipped by 0 bases and J by 7 bases, with 9 bases between them. The CDR3 region is CASSLASLNGELFF. The CDR3 DNA sequence: TGTGCCAGCAGCTTAGCTTCTCTTAACGGGGAGCTGTTTTTT. Full variable domain (outside the CDR3, taken from reference TRBV7-6 and TRBJ2-2): GAGVSQSPRYKVTKRGQDVALRCDPISGHVSLYWYRQALGQGPEFLTYFNYEAQQDKSGLPNDRFSAERPEGSISTLTIQRTEQRDSAMYRCASSLASLNGELFFGEGSRLTVL.

This clone occurred a few times. The rearrangement links TRBV5-1 to TRBJ2-7, with 10 bases fitting TRBD1. The V segment lost 4 bases and the J segment 6 bases; nucleotides outside the gene matches: 1. Germline CDR1 SGHRS, CDR2 YFSETQ. The CDR3 is 12 amino acids. DNA of the CDR3: TGCGCCAGCAGCAGGGACAGGGGCGAGCAGTACTTC. Translating it yields CASSRDRGEQYF.

This sequence joins TRBV3-1 (or the pseudogene TRBV3-2) and TRBJ1-6, with D unclear. The CDR3 loop spans 13 amino acids. In germline, CDR1 is LGHDT, CDR2 YNNKEL (reference sequence). Trimming stripped 1 base from V and 6 bases from J, with 4 bases between. The CDR3 protein is CASSQGLNSPLHF. The DNA for the CDR3 is TGTGCCAGCAGCCAAGGACTTAATTCACCCCTCCACTTT.

The CDR3 loop is CASSQVGGLSNTDTQYF. DNA of the CDR3: TGTGCCAGCAGCCAAGTGGGGGGACTTTCCAACACAGATACGCAGTATTTT. This chain uses TRBV7-8 with TRBJ2-3; D is possibly TRBD2 (6 bases). The CDR3 runs to 17 residues. The germline gives CDR1 SGHVS, CDR2 FQNEAQ. The ends were cut back, 5 bases at V and 2 bases at J, with 20 bases in the middle.

CDR3 bases: TGTGCCAGCAGTGAAGGGGCGGGAGGGACCCAGTACTTC. It codes for CASSEGAGGTQYF. The V gene is TRBV6-1, the J gene TRBJ2-5, with 8 positions matching TRBD2. There are 13 residues in the CDR3. J gave up 7 bases and V 1 base, and 2 bases lay outside the gene matches. Germline CDR1 reads MNHNS; CDR2 reads SASEGT.

The rearrangement joins TRBV27 to TRBJ1-2; D is possibly TRBD1 (5 bases). Germline-derived CDR1 and CDR2 are MNHEY and SMNVEV (reference sequence). This CDR3 is 12 amino acids long. V lost 1 base and J lost 6, with 6 bases in between. The CDR3 DNA reads as TGTGCCAGCAGTTTATTAGGGGATGGCTACACCTTC. As protein: CASSLLGDGYTF.

The chain joins TRBV12-5 to TRBJ1-1; TRBD1 aligns across 7 bases. Looked up from germline, CDR1 is LGHNT and CDR2 is FRNRAP. The CDR3 length is 14 residues. V trimming: 6 bases; J trimming: 5 bases; junction bases outside the gene matches: 9. CDR3 coding DNA: TGTGCTAGTGGGAACACAGGGGTGTCGACTGAAGCTTTCTTT. Protein: CASGNTGVSTEAFF.

This clone appeared a single time. The J gene is TRBJ2-3, the V gene TRBV19, with 8 bases matching TRBD1. Losses at the gene ends were 4 bases for V and 6 bases for J; bases not matched to a gene: 9. Germline V CDR1 and CDR2: LNHDA, SQIVND (reference sequence). CDR3 size: 15 residues. The CDR3 loop reads CASSTRQGPGDTQYF. The CDR3 DNA follows: TGTGCCAGTAGTACCAGACAGGGGCCGGGGGATACGCAGTATTTT.

This chain links TRBV2 with TRBJ2-2; D is possibly TRBD2 (5 bases). CDR3 length equals 15 residues. Trimming cost V 4 bases and J 5 bases, with 14 bases left between them. Germline values: CDR1 SNHLY, CDR2 FYNNEI. As DNA, the CDR3 is TGTGCCAGCAGTGCTGGCCTAGGCGGGACCGGGGAGCTGTTTTTT. As protein: CASSAGLGGTGELFF.

The chain combines TRBV5-1 with TRBJ2-1, with unresolved D. CDR3 length equals 14 residues. V was trimmed by 0 bases and J by 7 bases, leaving 11 bases between them. CDR1 is SGHRS and CDR2 is YFSETQ in the germline V gene. The DNA of the CDR3 is TGCGCCAGCAGCTTGGTGGCTAGTCGTAATGAGCAGTTCTTC. Its protein product is CASSLVASRNEQFF.

This chain connects TRBV10-2 to TRBJ2-7; TRBD1 aligns across 11 bases. Looked up from germline, CDR1 is WSHSY and CDR2 is SAAADI. V trimming: 6 bases; J trimming: 5 bases; junction bases outside the gene matches: 9. CDR3 length equals 15 residues. This CDR3 is CASRSGTGGSNEQYF. Written as DNA, the CDR3 is TGCGCCAGCAGGTCCGGGACAGGGGGTTCCAACGAGCAGTACTTC.

The gene calls are TRBV27 and TRBJ2-7, with 7 bases matching TRBD1. CDR3 size: 15 residues. Per germline, CDR1 MNHEY and CDR2 SMNVEV (reference sequence). V lost 4 bases and J lost 2; bases outside the gene matches: 8. This CDR3 is CASSYQGVGAYEQYF. CDR3 coding DNA: TGTGCCAGCAGTTATCAGGGGGTTGGAGCCTACGAGCAGTACTTC.

The table lists this clone with a count of one. This chain uses TRBV4-2 with TRBJ1-1, with 7 positions matching TRBD1. The CDR3 length is 12 residues. V lost 8 bases to trimming and J lost 1 base; unmatched junction nucleotides: 1. Germline V gene sequence: CDR1 LGHNA, CDR2 YNFKEQ. The CDR3 spells CASRTGNTEAFF. DNA of the CDR3: TGTGCCAGCCGGACAGGGAACACTGAAGCTTTCTTT.

The genes are TRBV6-6 and TRBJ2-7; TRBD2 is a possible D gene (6 bases). V was pared by 5 bases and J by 6 bases, with 11 bases between. CDR1 MNHNY and CDR2 SVGAGI come from the germline V gene (reference sequence). This CDR3 is built from 12 residues. Written as DNA, the CDR3 is TGTGCCAGCAGTACGACTAGTCGCGAGCAGTACTTC. The encoded protein is CASSTTSREQYF.

CDR3 loop: CASSYSTGVVETQYF. CDR3 in DNA: TGTGCCAGCAGTTACTCGACAGGGGTTGTGGAGACCCAGTACTTC. The chain has TRBV6-5 and TRBJ2-5, with 8 bases fitting TRBD1. Germline V gene data show CDR1 as MNHEY and CDR2 as SVGAGI. The CDR3 length is 15 residues. After removal of 0 bases from V and 5 bases from J, the junction contained 5 bases not matched to a gene.

This chain links TRBV11-2 with TRBJ1-2; the match to TRBD1 covers 8 bases. This CDR3 has 13 residues. Germline values: CDR1 SGHAT, CDR2 FQNNGV. V lost 5 bases, J lost 8 bases, and 7 bases stayed unmatched. The CDR3 DNA follows: TGTGCCAGCAGCCTGGACAGGGAGCACGGCTACACCTTC. This sequence encodes CASSLDREHGYTF.

The count of this clone is one. J is TRBJ1-2 and V is TRBV5-4; D not certain. Germline-derived CDR1 and CDR2 are SGHNT and YYREEE (reference sequence). The CDR3 consists of 15 residues. V dropped 3 bases and J dropped 0 bases, with 12 bases sitting between them. The CDR3 DNA reads as TGTGCCAGCAGCTCCACCCCACGGGCTAACTATGGCTACACCTTC. Its protein product is CASSSTPRANYGYTF.

The chain carries TRBV4-1 and TRBJ2-7, with TRBD1 matching 7 bases. V lost 2 bases to trimming and J lost 5 bases; unmatched junction nucleotides: 9. This CDR3 is 15 amino acids long. CDR1 is MGHRA and CDR2 is YSYEKL in the germline V gene. The CDR3 sequence: CASSQLTDRDHEQYF. CDR3 DNA sequence: TGCGCCAGCAGCCAATTGACAGACAGGGACCACGAGCAGTACTTC.

The chain employs TRBV5-1 and TRBJ2-7; possible D gene TRBD1, 5 bases. Between the trimmed V and J ends, which lost 1 base and 3 bases, there was a span of 8 bases. Germline V gives CDR1 SGHRS, CDR2 YFSETQ. The CDR3 consists of 13 residues. CDR3 residues: CASSLQGDYEQYF. CDR3 nucleotide sequence: TGCGCCAGCAGCTTGCAAGGGGACTACGAGCAGTACTTC.

V usage is TRBV7-9 and J usage is TRBJ2-7, with a weak D call TRBD1 (6 bases). V gave up 1 base and J gave up 6 bases, with 13 bases separating them. The CDR3 is 14 amino acids. Germline CDR1 and CDR2: SEHNR and FQNEAQ (reference sequence). The CDR3 nucleotides read TGTGCCAGCAGCTTAGGACAGGCCCCGCGCGAGCAGTACTTC. Its protein is CASSLGQAPREQYF.